A single sample gave rise to the 3 T cell receptor beta chains below, sequenced in a study of T cell responses to AZD1222 COVID-19 vaccine. Assay used: immunoSEQ multiplex PCR; TCRdb lists only in-frame clones, some missing. Of 100,000 to 150,000 clones listed, more than 75% were seen once; the top ten hold about 10%. Here the sequenced sample was peripheral blood, taken on day 0 of AZD1222 vaccination. The receptors were gathered from an adult in good health.

V and J are TRBV7-8 and TRBJ1-1, with a tentative D call TRBD1 (6 bases). CDR3 length: 15 residues. Between the trimmed V and J ends, which lost 4 bases and 0 bases, there was a span of 12 bases. CDR1 is SGHVS and CDR2 is FQNEAQ in the germline V gene. The DNA for the CDR3 is TGTGCCAGCAGCTACACGGACAGACTGAACACTGAAGCTTTCTTT. Its protein is CASSYTDRLNTEAFF.

The V and J genes are TRBV2 and TRBJ1-1, with no clear D. There are 13 residues in the CDR3. Deletions cut 3 bases from V and 1 base from J, with 6 bases between. CDR1 and CDR2 (germline): SNHLY, FYNNEI. The CDR3: CASSDERNTEAFF. In nucleotides, the CDR3 is TGTGCCAGCAGTGACGAGAGGAACACTGAAGCTTTCTTT.

This chain joins TRBV5-1 and TRBJ1-1; tentatively, D is TRBD1 (6 bases). The CDR3 runs to 14 residues. CDR1 is SGHRS and CDR2 is YFSETQ in the germline V gene. Trimming cost V 6 bases and J 3 bases, with 15 bases left between them. In DNA, the CDR3 is TGCGCCAGCACTTTACAGGACAGCTACACTGAAGCTTTCTTT. Amino acid sequence: CASTLQDSYTEAFF.